This T cell receptor beta chain derives from a study of vaccination effects on CD4 cells after COVID-19. About this clone: Its antigen is as yet unknown.

TCRdb's copy holds only in-frame clones and misses some; the assay was immunoSEQ multiplex PCR. This table has tens of thousands of clones, 78% appearing once. Germline loops: CDR1 SGHAT, CDR2 FQNNGV. Trimming removed 5 bases from V and 2 bases from J, with 7 bases in between. The CDR3 contains 13 residues. After expansion with viral peptide pools in the ViraFEST assay, antigen-specific CD4+ T cells were sequenced. Isolation of CD4+ T cells took place after about ten days of culture. The vaccine recipients had no prior SARS-CoV-2 infection, with negative nucleocapsid antibodies. On days 3 and 7, fresh IL-2 medium replaced half the medium.

The rearrangement joins TRBV11-2 to TRBJ1-5; no definite D call. The receptor's source is a human donor who received a COVID-19 vaccine. The sample consisted of CD4+ T cells from PBMCs cultured with SARS-CoV-2 spike peptides, taken before COVID-19 vaccination. CDR3 region: CASSRTGNQPQHF. DNA for the CDR3: TGTGCCAGCAGCAGGACGGGCAATCAGCCCCAGCATTTT. The full variable domain, its missing parts supplied by reference TRBV11-2 and TRBJ1-5, is EAGVAQSPRYKIIEKRQSVAFWCNPISGHATLYWYQQILGQGPKLLIQFQNNGVVDDSQLPKDRFSAERLKGVDSTLKIQPAKLEDSAVYLCASSRTGNQPQHFGDGTRLSIL.